The sample holds a few counts of the clone carrying this T cell receptor beta chain. Germline V gives CDR1 LGHNA, CDR2 YNFKEQ. The CDR3 sequence is 15 residues long. V dropped 4 bases and J dropped 3; count of bases not matched to a gene: 4. This sample was taken from a study of blood T cell repertoires in COVID-19. As for the study in general: The origin of the acute and convalescent COVID-19 samples was the United States, Italy and Spain. T cells, B-cell-depleted T cells, or PBMCs supplied cDNA or gDNA.

In the authors' workflow: Cell counts per sample came from amplifying reference gene primers. Using immunoSEQ multiplex PCR, the repertoire was profiled, and TCRdb retains in-frame clones only, with some absent. The D gene and trimming were derived from the DNA, and the V and J assignments and clone size from that table. The sample has 70,000 to 95,000 clones, 85% seen once. This chain connects TRBV4-2 to TRBJ2-1; 9 positions agree with TRBD2. The sequenced sample consisted of peripheral blood. This TCR was sampled from an older woman with active or convalescent COVID-19. The CDR3 is CASSPPAGGYNEQFF. CDR3 DNA sequence: TGTGCCAGCAGCCCTCCAGCGGGGGGCTACAATGAGCAGTTCTTC.